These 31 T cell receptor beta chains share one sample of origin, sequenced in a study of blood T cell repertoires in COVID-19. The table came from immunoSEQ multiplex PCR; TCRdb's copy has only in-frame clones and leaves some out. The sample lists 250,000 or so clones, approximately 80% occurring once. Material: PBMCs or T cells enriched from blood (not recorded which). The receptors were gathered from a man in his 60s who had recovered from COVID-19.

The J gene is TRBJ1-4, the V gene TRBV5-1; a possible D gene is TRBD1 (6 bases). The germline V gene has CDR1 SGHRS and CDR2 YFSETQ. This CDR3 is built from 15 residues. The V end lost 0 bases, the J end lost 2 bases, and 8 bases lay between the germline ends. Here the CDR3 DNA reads TGCGCCAGCAGCTTGGAGACAGGCACTAATGAAAAACTGTTTTTT. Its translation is CASSLETGTNEKLFF.

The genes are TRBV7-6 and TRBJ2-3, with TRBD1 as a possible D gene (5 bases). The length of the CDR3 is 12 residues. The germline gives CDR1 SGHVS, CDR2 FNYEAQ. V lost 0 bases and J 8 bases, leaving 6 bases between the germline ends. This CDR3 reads CASSLAQGTQYF. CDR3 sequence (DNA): TGTGCCAGCAGCTTAGCTCAGGGTACGCAGTATTTT.

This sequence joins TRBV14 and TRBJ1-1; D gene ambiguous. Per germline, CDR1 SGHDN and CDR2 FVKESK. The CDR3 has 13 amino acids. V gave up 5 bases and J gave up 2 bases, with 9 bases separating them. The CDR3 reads CASSYTANTEAFF. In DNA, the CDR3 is TGTGCCAGCAGCTACACAGCAAACACTGAAGCTTTCTTT.

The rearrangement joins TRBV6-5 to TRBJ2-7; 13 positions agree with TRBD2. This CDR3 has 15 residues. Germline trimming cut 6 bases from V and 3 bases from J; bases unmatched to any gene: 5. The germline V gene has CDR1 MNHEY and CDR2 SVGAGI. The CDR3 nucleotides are TGTGCCAGCAGCCAGGGACTAGCGGGACACTACGAGCAGTACTTC. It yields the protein CASSQGLAGHYEQYF.

The chain's CDR3 is CASKEGTPLCTEAFF. As DNA, the CDR3 is TGTGCCAGCAAAGAGGGGACACCCCTGTGCACTGAAGCTTTCTTT. The chain employs TRBV21-1 and TRBJ1-1; TRBD1, the table's D call, was not compared with the DNA. TRBV21-1 is classified as a pseudogene. The CDR3 is 15 amino acids.

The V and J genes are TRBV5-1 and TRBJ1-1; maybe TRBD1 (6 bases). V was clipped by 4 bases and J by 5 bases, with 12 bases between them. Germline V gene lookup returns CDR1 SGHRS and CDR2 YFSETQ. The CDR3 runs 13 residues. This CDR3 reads CASSQDRRTEAFF. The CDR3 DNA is TGCGCCAGCAGCCAGGACAGAAGGACTGAAGCTTTCTTT.

The CDR3 DNA reads TGTGCCAGCAGCAACGGACAGTACACCGGGGAGCTGTTTTTT. This sequence encodes CASSNGQYTGELFF. The chain carries TRBV7-2 and TRBJ2-2; tentatively, D is TRBD1 (6 bases). Per the germline V gene, CDR1 is SGHTA and CDR2 is FQGNSA. The V end was cut by 5 bases, the J end by 3 bases, with 10 bases between. This CDR3 has 14 amino acids.

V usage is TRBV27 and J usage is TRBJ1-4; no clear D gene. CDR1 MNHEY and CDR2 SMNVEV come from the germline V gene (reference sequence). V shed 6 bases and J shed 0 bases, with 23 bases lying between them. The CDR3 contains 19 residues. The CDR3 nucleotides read TGTGCCAGCAGAAACCGGAGGCAAGCAGAGAATCCAACTAATGAAAAACTGTTTTTT. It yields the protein CASRNRRQAENPTNEKLFF.

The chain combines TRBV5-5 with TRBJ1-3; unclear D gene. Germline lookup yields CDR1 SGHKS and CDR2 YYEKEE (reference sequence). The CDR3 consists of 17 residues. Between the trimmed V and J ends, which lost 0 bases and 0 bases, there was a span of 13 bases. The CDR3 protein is CASSLVGGAFSGNTIYF. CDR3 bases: TGTGCCAGCAGCTTGGTAGGAGGAGCCTTCTCTGGAAACACCATATATTTT.

The CDR3 loop is CASSLRGGQPQHF. DNA of the CDR3: TGTGCCAGCAGCTTACGGGGAGGGCAGCCCCAGCATTTT. This chain uses TRBV7-2 with TRBJ1-5; no clear D. Germline values: CDR1 SGHTA, CDR2 FQGNSA. This CDR3 contains 13 residues. Trimming cost V 2 bases and J 7 bases, with 9 bases left between them.

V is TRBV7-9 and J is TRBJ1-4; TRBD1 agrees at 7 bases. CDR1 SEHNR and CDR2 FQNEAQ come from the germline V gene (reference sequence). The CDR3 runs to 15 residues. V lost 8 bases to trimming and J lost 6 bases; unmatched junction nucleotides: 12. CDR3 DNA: TGTGCCAGCGGAGAAAGACAGGGTTTATATGAAAAACTGTTTTTT. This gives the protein CASGERQGLYEKLFF.

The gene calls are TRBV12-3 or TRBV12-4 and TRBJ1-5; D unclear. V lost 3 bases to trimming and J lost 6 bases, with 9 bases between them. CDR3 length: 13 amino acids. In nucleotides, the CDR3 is TGTGCCAGCAGTTTTGCGGTCGGTCAGCCCCAGCATTTT. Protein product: CASSFAVGQPQHF.

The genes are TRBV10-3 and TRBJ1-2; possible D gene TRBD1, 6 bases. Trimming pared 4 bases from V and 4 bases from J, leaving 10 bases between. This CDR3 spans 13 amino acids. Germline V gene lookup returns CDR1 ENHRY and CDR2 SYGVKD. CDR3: CAISAGQGYGYTF. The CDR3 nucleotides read TGTGCCATCAGTGCGGGACAAGGCTATGGCTACACCTTC.

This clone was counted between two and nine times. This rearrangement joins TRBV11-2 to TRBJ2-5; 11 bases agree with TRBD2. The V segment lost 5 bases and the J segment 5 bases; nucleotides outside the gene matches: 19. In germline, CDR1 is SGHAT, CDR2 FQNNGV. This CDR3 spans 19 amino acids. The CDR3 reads CASSPSRASGGTGRETQYF. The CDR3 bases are TGTGCCAGCAGCCCGAGTCGGGCTAGCGGGGGGACGGGTAGGGAGACCCAGTACTTC.

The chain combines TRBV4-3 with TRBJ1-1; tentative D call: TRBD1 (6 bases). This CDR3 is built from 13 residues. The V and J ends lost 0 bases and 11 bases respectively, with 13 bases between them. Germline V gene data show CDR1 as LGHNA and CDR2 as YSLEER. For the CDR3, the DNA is TGCGCCAGCAGCCAAGATCAGGGGCGCTTGGCTTTCTTT. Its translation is CASSQDQGRLAFF.

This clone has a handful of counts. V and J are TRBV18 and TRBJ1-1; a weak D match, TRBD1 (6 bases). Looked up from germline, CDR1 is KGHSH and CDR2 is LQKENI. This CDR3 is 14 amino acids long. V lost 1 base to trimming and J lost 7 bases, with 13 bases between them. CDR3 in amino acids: CASSPLNRDGEAFF. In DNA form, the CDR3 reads TGTGCCAGCTCACCACTGAACAGGGACGGTGAAGCTTTCTTT.

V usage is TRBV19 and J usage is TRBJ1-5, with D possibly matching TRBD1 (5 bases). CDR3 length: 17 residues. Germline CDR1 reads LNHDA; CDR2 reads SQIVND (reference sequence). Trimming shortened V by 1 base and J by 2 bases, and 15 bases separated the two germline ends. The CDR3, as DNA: TGTGCCAGTAGTATAGGCTCTGGGGCGATGGGCAATCAGCCCCAGCATTTT. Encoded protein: CASSIGSGAMGNQPQHF.

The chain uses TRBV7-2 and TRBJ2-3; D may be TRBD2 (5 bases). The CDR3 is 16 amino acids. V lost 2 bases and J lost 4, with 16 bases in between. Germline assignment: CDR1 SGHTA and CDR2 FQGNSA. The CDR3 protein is CASSLYGVLGSDTQYF. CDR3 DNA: TGTGCCAGCAGCTTATACGGAGTACTAGGCTCAGATACGCAGTATTTT.

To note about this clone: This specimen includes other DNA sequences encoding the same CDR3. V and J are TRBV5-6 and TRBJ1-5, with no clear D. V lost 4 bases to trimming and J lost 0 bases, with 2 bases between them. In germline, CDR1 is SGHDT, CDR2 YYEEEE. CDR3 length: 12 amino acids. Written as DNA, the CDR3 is TGTGCCAGCAGCCTTAGCAATCAGCCCCAGCATTTT. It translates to CASSLSNQPQHF.

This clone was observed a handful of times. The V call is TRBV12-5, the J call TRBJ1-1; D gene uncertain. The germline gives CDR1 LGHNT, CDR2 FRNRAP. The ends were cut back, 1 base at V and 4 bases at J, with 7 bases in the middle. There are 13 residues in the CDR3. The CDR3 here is CASGLAQFTEAFF. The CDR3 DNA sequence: TGTGCTAGTGGTTTGGCACAGTTCACTGAAGCTTTCTTT.

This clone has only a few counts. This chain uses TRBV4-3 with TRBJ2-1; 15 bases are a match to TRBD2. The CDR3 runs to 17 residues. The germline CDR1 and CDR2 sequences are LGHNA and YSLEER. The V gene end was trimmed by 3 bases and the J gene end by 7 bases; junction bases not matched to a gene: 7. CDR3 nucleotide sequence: TGCGCCAGCAGCCAGGCCGGACTAGCGGGGGGGAGTAATGAGCAGTTCTTC. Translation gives CASSQAGLAGGSNEQFF.

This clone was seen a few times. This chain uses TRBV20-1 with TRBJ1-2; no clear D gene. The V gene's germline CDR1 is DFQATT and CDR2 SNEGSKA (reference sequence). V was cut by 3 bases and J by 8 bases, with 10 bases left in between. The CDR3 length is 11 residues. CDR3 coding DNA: TGCAGTGCTAGGGAGGGTAAGGGCTACACCTTC. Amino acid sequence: CSAREGKGYTF.

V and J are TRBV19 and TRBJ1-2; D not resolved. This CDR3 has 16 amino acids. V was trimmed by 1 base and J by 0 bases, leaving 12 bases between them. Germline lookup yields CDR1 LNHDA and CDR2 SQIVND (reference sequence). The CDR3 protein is CASSIVAAQPNYGYTF. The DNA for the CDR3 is TGTGCCAGTAGTATAGTTGCGGCCCAGCCTAACTATGGCTACACCTTC.

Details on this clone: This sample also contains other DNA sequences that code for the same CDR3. The CDR3 region is CASSPGTTNTGELFF. The CDR3 DNA sequence: TGTGCCAGCAGCCCCGGGACAACGAACACCGGGGAGCTGTTTTTT. The chain links TRBV7-9 to TRBJ2-2, with D possibly matching TRBD1 (6 bases). Germline V gene lookup returns CDR1 SEHNR and CDR2 FQNEAQ (reference sequence). The CDR3 runs 15 residues. V was cut by 5 bases and J by 0 bases, with 10 bases left in between. Supplemented by reference TRBV7-9 and TRBJ2-2, the full variable domain reads DTGVSQNPRHKITKRGQNVTFRCDPISEHNRLYWYRQTLGQGPEFLTYFQNEAQLEKSRLLSDRFSAERPKGSFSTLEIQRTEQGDSAMYLCASSPGTTNTGELFFGEGSRLTVL.

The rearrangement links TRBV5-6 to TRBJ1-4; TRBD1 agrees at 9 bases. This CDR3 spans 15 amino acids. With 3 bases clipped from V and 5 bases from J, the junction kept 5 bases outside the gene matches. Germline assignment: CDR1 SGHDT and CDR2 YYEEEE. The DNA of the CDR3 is TGTGCCAGCAGCTCAGGCGGGACAGGGAATGAAAAACTGTTTTTT. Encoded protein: CASSSGGTGNEKLFF.

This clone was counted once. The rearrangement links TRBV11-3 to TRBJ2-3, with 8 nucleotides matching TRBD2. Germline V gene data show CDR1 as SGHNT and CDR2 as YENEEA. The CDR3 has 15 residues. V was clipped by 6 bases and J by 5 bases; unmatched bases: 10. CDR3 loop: CASSRPAGAGDTQYF. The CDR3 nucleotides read TGTGCCAGCAGTCGCCCAGCGGGGGCGGGAGATACGCAGTATTTT.

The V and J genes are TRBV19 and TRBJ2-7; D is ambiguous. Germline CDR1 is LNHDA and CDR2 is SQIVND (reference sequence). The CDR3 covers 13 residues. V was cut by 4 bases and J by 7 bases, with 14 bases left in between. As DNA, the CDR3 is TGTGCCAGTAGTAAAACAGAGACCCGGGAGCAGTACTTC. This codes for CASSKTETREQYF.

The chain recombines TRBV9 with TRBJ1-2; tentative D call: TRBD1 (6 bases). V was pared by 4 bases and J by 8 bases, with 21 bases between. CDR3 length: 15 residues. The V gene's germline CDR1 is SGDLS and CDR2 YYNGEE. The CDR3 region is CASSPRQASDIGYTF. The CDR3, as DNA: TGTGCCAGCAGCCCGCGACAGGCCTCGGATATAGGCTACACCTTC.

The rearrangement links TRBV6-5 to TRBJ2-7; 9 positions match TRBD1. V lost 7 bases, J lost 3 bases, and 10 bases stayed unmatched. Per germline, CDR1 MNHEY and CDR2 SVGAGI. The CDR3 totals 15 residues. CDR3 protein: CASTFTRTGVYEQYF. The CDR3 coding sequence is TGTGCCAGCACCTTTACAAGGACAGGGGTCTACGAGCAGTACTTC.

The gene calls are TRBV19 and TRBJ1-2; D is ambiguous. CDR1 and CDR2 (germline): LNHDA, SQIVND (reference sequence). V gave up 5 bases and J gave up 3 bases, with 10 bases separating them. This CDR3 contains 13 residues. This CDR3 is CASSPRVDYGYTF. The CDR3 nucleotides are TGTGCCAGTAGTCCGAGGGTTGACTATGGCTACACCTTC.

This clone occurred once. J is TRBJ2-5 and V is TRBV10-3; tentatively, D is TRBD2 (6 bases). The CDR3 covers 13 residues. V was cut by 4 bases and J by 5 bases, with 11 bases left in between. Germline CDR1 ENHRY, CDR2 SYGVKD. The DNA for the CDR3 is TGTGCCATCAGTGCGGGGGTCCGGGAGACCCAGTACTTC. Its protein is CAISAGVRETQYF.